These 27 T cell receptor beta chains were sequenced from one sample in a study of human T cells and chemical hapten exposure. The sample's time point: patch test 3, about 24 weeks after DPC sensitization. Treatment meaning: therapeutic diphenylcyclopropenone sensitization with weekly scalp DPC. TCRdb reprocessed the RACE reads with MiXCR, giving one entry per CDR3 protein. The table records 45,000 to 60,000 distinct CDR3 sequences, 12% of them present only once. Sequenced here: whole blood, sampled in connection with sensitization to the hapten diphenylcyclopropenone (DPC). Receptors were obtained from a young man with alopecia areata. Some clones in this sample may be carry-over from other donors' samples.

This clonotype was seen many times. The V gene is TRBV7-6, the J gene TRBJ2-3, with a weak D call TRBD2 (5 bases). The CDR3 contains 14 residues. CDR1 and CDR2 from the germline V gene are SGHVS and FNYEAQ. V dropped 5 bases and J dropped 3 bases, with 12 bases sitting between them. DNA for the CDR3: TGTGCCAGCAGCCCGGCCCGGGAAACAGATACGCAGTATTTT. Amino acid sequence: CASSPARETDTQYF.

This chain joins TRBV3-1 and TRBJ2-7; D gene unclear. Germline-derived CDR1 and CDR2 are LGHDT and YNNKEL (reference sequence). The CDR3 runs 15 residues. The V and J ends lost 0 bases and 0 bases respectively, with 9 bases between them. CDR3: CASSQDRDSSYEQYF. Here the CDR3 DNA reads TGTGCCAGCAGCCAAGATAGAGATAGCTCCTACGAGCAGTACTTC.

There are many counts of this clonotype. The rearrangement links TRBV20-1 to TRBJ2-5; D gene unclear. Looked up from germline, CDR1 is DFQATT and CDR2 is SNEGSKA (reference sequence). This CDR3 comprises 13 residues. With 6 bases removed from V and 1 base from J, the gap between germline ends came to 12 bases. CDR3 coding DNA: TGCAGTGCAGAGGCCGCAGCCCAAGAGACCCAGTACTTC. The encoded protein is CSAEAAAQETQYF.

This clonotype appeared a few times. This sequence joins TRBV12-3 or TRBV12-4 and TRBJ1-5; D gene ambiguous. The V and J ends lost 4 bases and 2 bases respectively, with 12 bases between them. The CDR3 is 15 amino acids. CDR3 sequence: CASSSLSGGNQPQHF. The DNA for the CDR3 is TGTGCCAGCAGTTCCCTATCTGGGGGCAATCAGCCCCAGCATTTT.

The chain employs TRBV6-6 and TRBJ1-5; a weak D match, TRBD1 (6 bases). This CDR3 is 18 amino acids long. Germline V gene sequence: CDR1 MNHNY, CDR2 SVGAGI (reference sequence). Trimming removed 0 bases from V and 4 bases from J, with 19 bases in between. The CDR3 sequence: CASSYSNRGRGGNQPQHF. CDR3 sequence (DNA): TGTGCCAGCAGTTACTCGAACCGAGGGAGAGGGGGAAATCAGCCCCAGCATTTT.

The rearrangement joins TRBV25-1 to TRBJ2-7; 7 bases fit TRBD1. V lost 5 bases to trimming and J lost 5 bases; unmatched junction nucleotides: 6. Per germline, CDR1 MGHDK and CDR2 SYGVNS. The CDR3 consists of 13 residues. Here the CDR3 DNA reads TGTGCCAGCAGTTACCGGGACAGCAACGAGCAGTACTTC. This encodes CASSYRDSNEQYF.

This clonotype was seen at least ten times. The gene calls are TRBV6-2 or TRBV6-3 and TRBJ2-1; 7 bases fit TRBD2. Germline CDR1 MNHEY, CDR2 SVGEGT. Germline trimming cut 0 bases from V and 14 bases from J; bases unmatched to any gene: 7. The CDR3 has 13 amino acids. The CDR3: CASSYSKGSGEFF. The CDR3 nucleotides are TGTGCCAGCAGTTACTCGAAGGGGAGCGGGGAGTTCTTC.

The table lists this clonotype with a few counts. The chain couples TRBV7-2 to TRBJ2-5; a possible D gene is TRBD2 (5 bases). The CDR3 covers 14 residues. Deletions cut 4 bases from V and 5 bases from J, with 14 bases between. Looked up from germline, CDR1 is SGHTA and CDR2 is FQGNSA. The CDR3 bases are TGTGCCAGCAGCTCGGACTGGGGAGCTGAGACCCAGTACTTC. Translating it yields CASSSDWGAETQYF.

At least ten counts were recorded for this clonotype. CDR3 DNA: TGTGCCAGCACCCAAGGTTTAGAGCGCGATACGCAGTATTTT. The encoded protein is CASTQGLERDTQYF. This chain links TRBV7-2 with TRBJ2-3; D gene unclear. V dropped 7 bases and J dropped 6 bases, with 17 bases sitting between them. Germline values: CDR1 SGHTA, CDR2 FQGNSA. This CDR3 is 14 amino acids long.

This clonotype was counted only a few times. The genes are TRBV20-1 and TRBJ1-5; no firm D call. Trimming removed 7 bases at V and 6 bases at J, with 10 bases between. The germline CDR1 and CDR2 sequences are DFQATT and SNEGSKA (reference sequence). CDR3 length: 11 residues. CDR3 sequence reads: CSVPHGQPQHF. The DNA for the CDR3 is TGCAGTGTCCCTCATGGTCAGCCCCAGCATTTT.

This clonotype showed up many times. The rearrangement uses TRBV20-1 and TRBJ2-7, with 8 bases aligning to TRBD2. The CDR3 is 14 amino acids. Germline V lookup: CDR1 DFQATT, CDR2 SNEGSKA (reference sequence). V lost 0 bases, J lost 4 bases, and 5 bases stayed unmatched. CDR3 bases: TGCAGTGCTAGAGATAAACTAGCGGAATACGAGCAGTACTTC. Translation gives CSARDKLAEYEQYF.

V gene TRBV5-4 combines with J gene TRBJ1-2; D is ambiguous. The V end lost 1 base, the J end lost 4 bases, and 8 bases lay between the germline ends. Germline-derived CDR1 and CDR2 are SGHNT and YYREEE (reference sequence). The CDR3 consists of 13 residues. In DNA form, the CDR3 reads TGTGCCAGCAGCTTGCGAGTTTCCTATGGCTACACCTTC. Amino acids: CASSLRVSYGYTF. The entire variable domain, with the rest obtained from reference TRBV5-4 and TRBJ1-2, is as follows: ETGVTQSPTHLIKTRGQQVTLRCSSQSGHNTVSWYQQALGQGPQFIFQYYREEENGRGNFPPRFSGLQFPNYSSELNVNALELDDSALYLCASSLRVSYGYTFGSGTRLTVV.

This clonotype has just a few counts. V usage is TRBV5-1 and J usage is TRBJ1-1; D not resolved. The germline V gene has CDR1 SGHRS and CDR2 YFSETQ. The V and J ends lost 0 bases and 0 bases respectively, with 9 bases between them. CDR3 length: 15 residues. The CDR3 DNA sequence: TGCGCCAGCAGCTTGGCCCTAGGCATGAACACTGAAGCTTTCTTT. Translated: CASSLALGMNTEAFF. Full variable domain (outside the CDR3, taken from reference TRBV5-1 and TRBJ1-1): KAGVTQTPRYLIKTRGQQVTLSCSPISGHRSVSWYQQTPGQGLQFLFEYFSETQRNKGNFPGRFSGRQFSNSRSEMNVSTLELGDSALYLCASSLALGMNTEAFFGQGTRLTVV.

This chain connects TRBV13 to TRBJ2-3; TRBD1 matches 11 bases. The CDR3 totals 18 residues. Germline CDR1 PRHDT, CDR2 FYEKMQ (reference sequence). V trimming: 5 bases; J trimming: 0 bases; junction bases outside the gene matches: 10. CDR3 in amino acids: CASSLRTGGRFSTDTQYF. The CDR3 bases are TGTGCCAGCAGCCTTCGGACAGGGGGCCGATTTAGCACAGATACGCAGTATTTT.

This clonotype showed up just a few times. V gene TRBV7-6 combines with J gene TRBJ2-2, with D possibly being TRBD1 or TRBD2 (6 bases each). Germline CDR1 and CDR2: SGHVS and FNYEAQ. With 9 bases removed from V and 0 bases from J, the gap between germline ends came to 14 bases. This CDR3 comprises 15 residues. The CDR3 loop is CASSGAISNTGELFF. DNA of the CDR3: TGTGCCAGTTCGGGGGCCATTTCGAACACCGGGGAGCTGTTTTTT. Full variable domain (rest looked up from reference TRBV7-6 and TRBJ2-2): GAGVSQSPRYKVTKRGQDVALRCDPISGHVSLYWYRQALGQGPEFLTYFNYEAQQDKSGLPNDRFSAERPEGSISTLTIQRTEQRDSAMYRCASSGAISNTGELFFGEGSRLTVL.

This chain uses TRBV12-3 or TRBV12-4 with TRBJ2-7, with D maybe TRBD1 (5 bases). V lost 6 bases, J lost 5 bases, and 17 bases lay in between. The CDR3 consists of 14 residues. CDR3 loop: CASRLKGRVNEQYF. CDR3 DNA: TGTGCCAGCAGACTTAAGGGCAGGGTCAACGAGCAGTACTTC.

This clonotype was counted only a few times. The chain joins TRBV5-1 to TRBJ2-2, with D unresolved. Germline loops: CDR1 SGHRS, CDR2 YFSETQ. The CDR3 has 13 amino acids. Trimming removed 7 bases from V and 2 bases from J, with 9 bases in between. This CDR3 is CASGDGNTGELFF. In DNA, the CDR3 is TGCGCCAGCGGCGATGGAAACACCGGGGAGCTGTTTTTT.

A few counts support this clonotype. The V call is TRBV5-4, the J call TRBJ1-5; D may be TRBD1 (5 bases). V lost 3 bases and J lost 7, with 14 bases in between. Germline V lookup: CDR1 SGHNT, CDR2 YYREEE (reference sequence). The CDR3 covers 14 residues. The CDR3 coding sequence is TGTGCCAGCAGCTCGGACACTAAGGGCCAGCCCCAGCATTTT. Protein sequence: CASSSDTKGQPQHF.

This clonotype was observed many times. The chain recombines TRBV2 with TRBJ2-3; 9 nucleotides match TRBD1. The CDR3 runs to 15 residues. Germline loops: CDR1 SNHLY, CDR2 FYNNEI. V gave up 4 bases and J gave up 3 bases; unmatched junction bases: 5. CDR3 nucleotide sequence: TGTGCCAGCAGTGCGAGGACAGGGGCGACAGATACGCAGTATTTT. This encodes CASSARTGATDTQYF.

This clonotype was recorded at least ten times. J is TRBJ1-5 and V is TRBV3-1, with 11 bases matching TRBD1. This CDR3 contains 16 residues. Unmatched junction bases numbered 5, after V lost 4 bases and J lost 3 bases. The V gene's germline CDR1 is LGHDT and CDR2 YNNKEL (reference sequence). The CDR3, as DNA: TGTGCCAGCAGCCTGGGGACAGGGGGTATCAATCAGCCCCAGCATTTT. Amino acids: CASSLGTGGINQPQHF. The full variable domain, with the rest looked up from reference TRBV3-1 and TRBJ1-5, is DTAVSQTPKYLVTQMGNDKSIKCEQNLGHDTMYWYKQDSKKFLKIMFSYNNKELIINETVPNRFSPKSPDKAHLNLHINSLELGDSAVYFCASSLGTGGINQPQHFGDGTRLSIL.

The chain links TRBV28 to TRBJ2-7, with a tentative D call TRBD1 (7 bases). Trimming shortened V by 1 base and J by 9 bases, and 10 bases separated the two germline ends. CDR3 length equals 12 residues. Per germline, CDR1 MDHEN and CDR2 SYDVKM. CDR3 in amino acids: CASSLSEGAQYF. The CDR3 DNA follows: TGTGCCAGCAGTTTATCGGAGGGGGCGCAGTACTTC.

This clonotype was counted at least ten times. V usage is TRBV30 and J usage is TRBJ1-6; 9 positions match TRBD1. V lost 1 base and J lost 0; bases outside the gene matches: 4. The germline CDR1 and CDR2 sequences are GTSNPN and SVGIG (reference sequence). The CDR3 runs 17 residues. The CDR3 DNA reads as TGTGCCTGGAGTGGCGGACAGGGGCGCTCCTATAATTCACCCCTCCACTTT. Protein product: CAWSGGQGRSYNSPLHF.

The chain joins TRBV27 to TRBJ1-5, with 8 bases aligning to TRBD1. Germline V gives CDR1 MNHEY, CDR2 SMNVEV (reference sequence). The ends lost 7 bases at V and 4 bases at J; junction bases unmatched: 18. The CDR3 contains 18 residues. CDR3 bases: TGTGCCAGCACCGAAACGTTCGACAGGGGCGGAATAAATCAGCCCCAGCATTTT. This encodes CASTETFDRGGINQPQHF.

This clonotype was observed a few times. The genes are TRBV20-1 and TRBJ1-1; unclear D gene. Germline V gives CDR1 DFQATT, CDR2 SNEGSKA (reference sequence). The CDR3 length is 13 residues. The V end lost 3 bases, the J end lost 0 bases, and 8 bases lay between the germline ends. The CDR3 loop reads CSARSTVNTEAFF. The DNA of the CDR3 is TGCAGTGCTAGGTCCACAGTGAACACTGAAGCTTTCTTT.

This chain uses TRBV6-2 or TRBV6-3 with TRBJ2-7; no clear D. This CDR3 is built from 14 residues. Germline V gene data show CDR1 as MNHEY and CDR2 as SVGEGT. The V and J ends lost 2 bases and 5 bases respectively, with 13 bases between them. DNA for the CDR3: TGTGCCAGCAGTTACCGGCAGGTCCGGAACGAGCAGTACTTC. Encoded protein: CASSYRQVRNEQYF.

The genes are TRBV9 and TRBJ1-5; 7 nucleotides agree with TRBD1. Germline V gives CDR1 SGDLS, CDR2 YYNGEE. The CDR3 has 15 residues. Germline trimming cut 3 bases from V and 3 bases from J; bases unmatched to any gene: 6. CDR3 in amino acids: CASSGGGQDNQPQHF. CDR3 nucleotide sequence: TGTGCCAGCAGCGGAGGTGGACAGGACAATCAGCCCCAGCATTTT.

V is TRBV7-2 and J is TRBJ1-3; tentatively, D is TRBD1 (5 bases). Between the trimmed V and J ends, which lost 1 base and 0 bases, there was a span of 13 bases. The germline CDR1 and CDR2 sequences are SGHTA and FQGNSA. The CDR3 is 17 amino acids. In nucleotides, the CDR3 is TGTGCCAGCAGCTTAGTTGGCAGGGCGTACTCTGGAAACACCATATATTTT. Protein product: CASSLVGRAYSGNTIYF.